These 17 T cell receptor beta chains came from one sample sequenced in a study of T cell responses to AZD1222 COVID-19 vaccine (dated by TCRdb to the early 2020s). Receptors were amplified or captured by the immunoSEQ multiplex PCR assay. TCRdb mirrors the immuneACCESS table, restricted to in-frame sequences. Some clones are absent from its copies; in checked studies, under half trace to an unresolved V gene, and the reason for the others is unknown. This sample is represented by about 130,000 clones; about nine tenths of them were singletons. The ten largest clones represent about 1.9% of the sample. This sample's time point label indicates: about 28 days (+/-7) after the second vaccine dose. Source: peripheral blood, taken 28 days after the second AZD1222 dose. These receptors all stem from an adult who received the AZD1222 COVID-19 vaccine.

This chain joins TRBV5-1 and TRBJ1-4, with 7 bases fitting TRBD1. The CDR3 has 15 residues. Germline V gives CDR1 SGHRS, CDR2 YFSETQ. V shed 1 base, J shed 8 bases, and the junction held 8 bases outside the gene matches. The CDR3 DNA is TGCGCCAGCAGCTTGAGGCCAGGGGGACGAGAAAAACTGTTTTTT. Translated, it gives CASSLRPGGREKLFF.

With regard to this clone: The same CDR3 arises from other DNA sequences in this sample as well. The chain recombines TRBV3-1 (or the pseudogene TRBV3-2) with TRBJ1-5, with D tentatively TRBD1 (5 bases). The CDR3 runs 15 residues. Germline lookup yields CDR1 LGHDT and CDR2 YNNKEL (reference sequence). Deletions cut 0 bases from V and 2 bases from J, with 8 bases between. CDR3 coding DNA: TGTGCCAGCAGCCAAGATGGAGGGGGCAATCAGCCCCAGCATTTT. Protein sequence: CASSQDGGGNQPQHF.

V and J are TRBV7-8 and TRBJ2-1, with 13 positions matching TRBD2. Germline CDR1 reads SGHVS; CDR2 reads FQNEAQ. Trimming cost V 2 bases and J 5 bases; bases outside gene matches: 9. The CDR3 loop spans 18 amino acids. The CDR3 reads CASSLLRLAGGGDNEQFF. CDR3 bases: TGTGCCAGCAGCTTACTAAGACTAGCGGGGGGCGGGGACAATGAGCAGTTCTTC.

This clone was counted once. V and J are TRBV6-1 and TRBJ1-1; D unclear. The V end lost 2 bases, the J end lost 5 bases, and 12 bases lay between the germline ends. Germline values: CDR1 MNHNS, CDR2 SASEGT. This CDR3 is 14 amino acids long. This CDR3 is CASSEIRLGTEAFF. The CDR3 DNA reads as TGTGCCAGCAGTGAAATCCGGCTTGGGACTGAAGCTTTCTTT.

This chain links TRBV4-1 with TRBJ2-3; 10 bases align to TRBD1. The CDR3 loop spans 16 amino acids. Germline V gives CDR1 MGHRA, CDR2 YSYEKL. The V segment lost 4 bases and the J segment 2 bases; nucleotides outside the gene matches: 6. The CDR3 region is CASSRAGTGDTDTQYF. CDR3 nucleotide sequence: TGCGCCAGCAGCCGAGCCGGGACAGGGGACACAGATACGCAGTATTTT.

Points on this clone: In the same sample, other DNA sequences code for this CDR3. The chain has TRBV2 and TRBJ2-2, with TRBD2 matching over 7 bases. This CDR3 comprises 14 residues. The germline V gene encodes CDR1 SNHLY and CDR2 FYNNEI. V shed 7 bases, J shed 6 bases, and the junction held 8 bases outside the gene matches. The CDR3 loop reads CASTTRAGAGELFF. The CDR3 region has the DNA TGTGCCAGCACCACAAGGGCGGGGGCCGGGGAGCTGTTTTTT.

CDR3 in amino acids: CAWSTSTETQYF. The CDR3 coding sequence is TGTGCCTGGAGTACTTCAACGGAGACCCAGTACTTC. The chain recombines TRBV30 with TRBJ2-5; no reliable D call. CDR3 length: 12 amino acids. Looked up from germline, CDR1 is GTSNPN and CDR2 is SVGIG (reference sequence). Trimming shortened V by 2 bases and J by 5 bases, and 9 bases separated the two germline ends.

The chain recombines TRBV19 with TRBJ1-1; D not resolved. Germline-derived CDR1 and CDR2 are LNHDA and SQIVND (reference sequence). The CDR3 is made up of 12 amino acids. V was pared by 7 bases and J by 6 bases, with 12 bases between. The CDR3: CASTTNGAEAFF. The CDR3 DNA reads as TGTGCCAGTACCACAAACGGAGCTGAAGCTTTCTTT.

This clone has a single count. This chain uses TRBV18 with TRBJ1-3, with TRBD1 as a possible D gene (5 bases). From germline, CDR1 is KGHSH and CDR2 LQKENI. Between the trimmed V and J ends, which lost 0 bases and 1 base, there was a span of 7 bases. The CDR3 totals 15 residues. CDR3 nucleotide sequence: TGTGCCAGCTCACCACCGGGGGGTTCTGGAAACACCATATATTTT. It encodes CASSPPGGSGNTIYF. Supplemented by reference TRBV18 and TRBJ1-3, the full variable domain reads NAGVMQNPRHLVRRRGQEARLRCSPMKGHSHVYWYRQLPEEGLKFMVYLQKENIIDESGMPKERFSAEFPKEGPSILRIQQVVRGDSAAYFCASSPPGGSGNTIYFGEGSWLTVV.

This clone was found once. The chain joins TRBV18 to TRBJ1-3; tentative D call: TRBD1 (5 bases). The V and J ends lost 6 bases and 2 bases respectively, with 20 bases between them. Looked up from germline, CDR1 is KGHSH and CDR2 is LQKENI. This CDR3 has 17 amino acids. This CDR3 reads CASSVQRGPSPGNTIYF. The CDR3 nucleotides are TGTGCCAGCTCCGTCCAGAGGGGCCCCAGCCCTGGAAACACCATATATTTT.

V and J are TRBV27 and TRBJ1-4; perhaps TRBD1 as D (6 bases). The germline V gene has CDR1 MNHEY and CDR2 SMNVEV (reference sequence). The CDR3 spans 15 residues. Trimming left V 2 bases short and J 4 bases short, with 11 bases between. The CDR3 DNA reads TGTGCCAGCAGTTTAGTTGGGGGGCTTAATGAAAAACTGTTTTTT. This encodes CASSLVGGLNEKLFF.

CDR3 amino acids: CASSPREGSPYEQYF. CDR3 DNA sequence: TGTGCCAGCAGCCCTCGGGAAGGTTCCCCCTACGAGCAGTACTTC. V gene TRBV11-1 combines with J gene TRBJ2-7; weak D call: TRBD2 (5 bases). The CDR3 has 15 amino acids. Trimming removed 5 bases from V and 2 bases from J, with 16 bases in between. Germline CDR1 reads SGHAT; CDR2 reads FQDESV (reference sequence).

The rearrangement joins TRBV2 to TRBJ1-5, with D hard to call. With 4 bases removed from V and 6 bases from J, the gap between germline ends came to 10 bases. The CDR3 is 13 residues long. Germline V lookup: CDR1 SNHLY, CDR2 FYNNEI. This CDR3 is CASSVEDLQPQHF. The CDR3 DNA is TGTGCCAGCAGTGTGGAGGACCTTCAGCCCCAGCATTTT. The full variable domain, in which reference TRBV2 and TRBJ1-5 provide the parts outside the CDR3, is EPEVTQTPSHQVTQMGQEVILRCVPISNHLYFYWYRQILGQKVEFLVSFYNNEISEKSEIFDDQFSVERPDGSNFTLKIRSTKLEDSAMYFCASSVEDLQPQHFGDGTRLSIL.

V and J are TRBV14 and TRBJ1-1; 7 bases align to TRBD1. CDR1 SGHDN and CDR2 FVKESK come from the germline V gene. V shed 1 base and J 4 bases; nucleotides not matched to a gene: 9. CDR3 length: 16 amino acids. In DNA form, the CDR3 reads TGTGCCAGCAGCCAAGGACAGGGACGTTTGGGCACTGAAGCTTTCTTT. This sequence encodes CASSQGQGRLGTEAFF. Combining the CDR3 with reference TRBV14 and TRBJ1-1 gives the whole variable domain EAGVTQFPSHSVIEKGQTVTLRCDPISGHDNLYWYRRVMGKEIKFLLHFVKESKQDESGMPNNRFLAERTGGTYSTLKVQPAELEDSGVYFCASSQGQGRLGTEAFFGQGTRLTVV.

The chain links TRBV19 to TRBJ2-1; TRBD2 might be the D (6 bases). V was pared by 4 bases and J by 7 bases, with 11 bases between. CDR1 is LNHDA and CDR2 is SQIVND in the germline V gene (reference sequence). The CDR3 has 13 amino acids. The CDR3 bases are TGTGCCAGTAGTACGGGACGGGGGAATGAGCAGTTCTTC. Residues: CASSTGRGNEQFF.

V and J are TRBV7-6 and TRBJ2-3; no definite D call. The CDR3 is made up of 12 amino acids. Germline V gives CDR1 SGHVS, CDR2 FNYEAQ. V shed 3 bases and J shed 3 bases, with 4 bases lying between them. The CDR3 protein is CASSFATDTQYF. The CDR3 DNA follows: TGTGCCAGCAGCTTCGCTACAGATACGCAGTATTTT.

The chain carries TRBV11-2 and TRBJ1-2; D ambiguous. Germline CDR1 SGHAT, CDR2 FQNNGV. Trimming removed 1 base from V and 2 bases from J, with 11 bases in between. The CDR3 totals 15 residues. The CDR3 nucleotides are TGTGCCAGCAGCTTAGGTCCGTATCCCAACTATGGCTACACCTTC. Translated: CASSLGPYPNYGYTF.